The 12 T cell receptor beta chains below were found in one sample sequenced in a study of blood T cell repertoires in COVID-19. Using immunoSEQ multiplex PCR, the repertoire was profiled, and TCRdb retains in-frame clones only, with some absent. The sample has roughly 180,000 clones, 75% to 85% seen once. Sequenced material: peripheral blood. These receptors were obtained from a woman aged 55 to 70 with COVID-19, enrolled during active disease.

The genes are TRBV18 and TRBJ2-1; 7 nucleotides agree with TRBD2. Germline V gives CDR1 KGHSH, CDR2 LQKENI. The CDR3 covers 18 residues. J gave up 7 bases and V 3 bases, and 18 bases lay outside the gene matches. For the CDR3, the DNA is TGTGCCAGCTCACCTGGGGTAGCGGGCCTTGTTGCCGGAAATGAGCAGTTCTTC. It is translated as CASSPGVAGLVAGNEQFF.

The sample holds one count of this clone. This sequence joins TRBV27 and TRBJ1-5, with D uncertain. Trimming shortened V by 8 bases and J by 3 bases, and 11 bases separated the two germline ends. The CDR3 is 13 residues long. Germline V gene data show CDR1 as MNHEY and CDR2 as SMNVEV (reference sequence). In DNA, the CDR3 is TGTGCCAGCGCCTCGCGCTTCAATCAGCCCCAGCATTTT. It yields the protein CASASRFNQPQHF.

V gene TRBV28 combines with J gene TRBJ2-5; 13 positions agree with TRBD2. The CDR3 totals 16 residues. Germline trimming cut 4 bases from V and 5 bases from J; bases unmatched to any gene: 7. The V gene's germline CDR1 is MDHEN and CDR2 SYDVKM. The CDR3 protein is CASSSHGLAGVETQYF. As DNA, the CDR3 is TGTGCCAGCAGTTCCCATGGACTAGCGGGGGTGGAGACCCAGTACTTC. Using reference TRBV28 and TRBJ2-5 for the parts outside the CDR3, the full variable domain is DVKVTQSSRYLVKRTGEKVFLECVQDMDHENMFWYRQDPGLGLRLIYFSYDVKMKEKGDIPEGYSVSREKKERFSLILESASTNQTSMYLCASSSHGLAGVETQYFGPGTRLLVL.

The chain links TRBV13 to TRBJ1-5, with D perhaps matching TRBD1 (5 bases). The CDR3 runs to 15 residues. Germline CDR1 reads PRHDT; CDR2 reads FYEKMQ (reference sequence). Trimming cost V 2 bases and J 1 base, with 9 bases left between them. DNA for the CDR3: TGTGCCAGCAGCTTACGGCGGGGGAGCAATCAGCCCCAGCATTTT. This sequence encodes CASSLRRGSNQPQHF. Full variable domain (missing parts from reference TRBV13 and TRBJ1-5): AAGVIQSPRHLIKEKRETATLKCYPIPRHDTVYWYQQGPGQDPQFLISFYEKMQSDKGSIPDRFSAQQFSDYHSELNMSSLELGDSALYFCASSLRRGSNQPQHFGDGTRLSIL.

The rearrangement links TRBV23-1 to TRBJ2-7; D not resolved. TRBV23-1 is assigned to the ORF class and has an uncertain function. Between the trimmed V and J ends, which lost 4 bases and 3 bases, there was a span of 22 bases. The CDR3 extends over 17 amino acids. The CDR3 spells CASSPKYAPSRNYEQYF. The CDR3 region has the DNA TGCGCCAGCAGTCCGAAATACGCACCTAGTCGGAACTACGAGCAGTACTTC.

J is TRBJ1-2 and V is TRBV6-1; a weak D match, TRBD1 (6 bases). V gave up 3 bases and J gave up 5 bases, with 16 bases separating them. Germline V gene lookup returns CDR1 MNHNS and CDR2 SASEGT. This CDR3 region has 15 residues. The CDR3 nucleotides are TGTGCCAGCAGTGAGGACTTGGACAGACTATATGGCTACACCTTC. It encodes CASSEDLDRLYGYTF.

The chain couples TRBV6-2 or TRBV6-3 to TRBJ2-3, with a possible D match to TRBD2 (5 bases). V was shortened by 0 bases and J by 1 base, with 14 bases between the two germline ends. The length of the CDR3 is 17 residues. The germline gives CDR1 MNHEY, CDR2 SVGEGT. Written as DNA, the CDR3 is TGTGCCAGCAGTTACTCGGGTCGACTATCTCGCACAGATACGCAGTATTTT. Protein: CASSYSGRLSRTDTQYF.

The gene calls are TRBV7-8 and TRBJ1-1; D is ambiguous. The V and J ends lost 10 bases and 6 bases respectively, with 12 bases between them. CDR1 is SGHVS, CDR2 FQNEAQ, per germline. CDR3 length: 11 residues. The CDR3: CATRLGAEAFF. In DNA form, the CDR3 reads TGTGCCACACGTTTGGGAGCTGAAGCTTTCTTT.

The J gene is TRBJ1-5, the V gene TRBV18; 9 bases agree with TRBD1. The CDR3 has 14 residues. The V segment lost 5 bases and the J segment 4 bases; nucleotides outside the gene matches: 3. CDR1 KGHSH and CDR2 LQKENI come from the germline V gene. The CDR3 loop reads CASSSTGGNQPQHF. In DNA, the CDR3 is TGTGCCAGCTCATCGACAGGGGGAAATCAGCCCCAGCATTTT.

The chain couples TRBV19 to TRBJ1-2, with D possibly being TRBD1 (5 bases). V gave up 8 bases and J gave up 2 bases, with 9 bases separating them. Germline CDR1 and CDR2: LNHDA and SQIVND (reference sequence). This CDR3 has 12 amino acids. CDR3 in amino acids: CASARENYGYTF. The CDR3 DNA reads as TGTGCCAGTGCCAGGGAAAACTATGGCTACACCTTC.

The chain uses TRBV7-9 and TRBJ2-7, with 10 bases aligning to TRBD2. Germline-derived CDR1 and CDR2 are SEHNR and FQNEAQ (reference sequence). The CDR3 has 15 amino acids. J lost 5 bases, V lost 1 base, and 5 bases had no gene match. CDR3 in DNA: TGTGCCAGCAGCTTAGTACTAGCGGGATTAAACGAGCAGTACTTC. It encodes CASSLVLAGLNEQYF. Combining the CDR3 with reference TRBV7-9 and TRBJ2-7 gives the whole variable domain DTGVSQNPRHKITKRGQNVTFRCDPISEHNRLYWYRQTLGQGPEFLTYFQNEAQLEKSRLLSDRFSAERPKGSFSTLEIQRTEQGDSAMYLCASSLVLAGLNEQYFGPGTRLTVT.

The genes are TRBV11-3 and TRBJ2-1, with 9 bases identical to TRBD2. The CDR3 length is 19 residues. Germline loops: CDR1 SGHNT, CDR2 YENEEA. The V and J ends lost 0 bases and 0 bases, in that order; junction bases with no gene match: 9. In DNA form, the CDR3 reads TGTGCCAGCAGCTTAGACGGCGGGGGGGCAACCCTCTCCTACAATGAGCAGTTCTTC. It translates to CASSLDGGGATLSYNEQFF. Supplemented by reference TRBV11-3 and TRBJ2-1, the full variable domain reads EAGVVQSPRYKIIEKKQPVAFWCNPISGHNTLYWYLQNLGQGPELLIRYENEEAVDDSQLPKDRFSAERLKGVDSTLKIQPAELGDSAVYLCASSLDGGGATLSYNEQFFGPGTRLTVL.